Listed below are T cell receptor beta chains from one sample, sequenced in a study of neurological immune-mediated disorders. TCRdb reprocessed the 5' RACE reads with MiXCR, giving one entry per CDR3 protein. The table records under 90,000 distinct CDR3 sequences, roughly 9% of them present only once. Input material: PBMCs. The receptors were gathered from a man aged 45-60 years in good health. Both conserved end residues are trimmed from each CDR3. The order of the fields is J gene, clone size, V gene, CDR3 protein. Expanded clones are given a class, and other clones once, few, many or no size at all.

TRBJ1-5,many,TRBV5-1,ASSLEGIGDQPQH
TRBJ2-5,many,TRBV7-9,ASSLSQQETQY
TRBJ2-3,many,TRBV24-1,ATSDTGTAKDTQY
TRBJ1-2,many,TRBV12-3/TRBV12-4,ASSLRGAHGGYT
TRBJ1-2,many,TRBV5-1,ASGEGENYGYT
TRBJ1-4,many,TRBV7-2,ASSSRPGMGSNEKLF
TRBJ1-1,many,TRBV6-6,ASGEGTEAF
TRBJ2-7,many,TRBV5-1,ASSLVPGSHYEQY
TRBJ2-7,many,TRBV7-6,ASSLGSTYEQY
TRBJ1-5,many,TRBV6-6,ASSTGVLHSNQPQH
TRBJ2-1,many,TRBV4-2,ASSQTTRGSYNEQF
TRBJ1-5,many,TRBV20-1,SARAGNQPQH
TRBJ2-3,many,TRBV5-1,ASSLEGRGPDTQY
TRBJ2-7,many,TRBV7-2,ASSPKEGGKEQY
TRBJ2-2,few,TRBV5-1,ASSLDPPAGGTGELF
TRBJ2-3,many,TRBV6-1,ASHSAAGTDTQY
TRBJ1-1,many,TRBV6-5,ASSYYSEGWNTEAF
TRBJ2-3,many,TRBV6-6,ASFLPPDTQY
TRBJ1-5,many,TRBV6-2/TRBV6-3,ASSYLGSRNQPQH
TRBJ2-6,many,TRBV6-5,ASSPREGGANVLT
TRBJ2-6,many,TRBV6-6,ASSYDSGANVLT
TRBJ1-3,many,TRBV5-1,ASSQDTSGNTIY
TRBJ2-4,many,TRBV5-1,ASSGTPGDHIQY
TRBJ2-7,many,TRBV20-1,SASHGAGASYEQY
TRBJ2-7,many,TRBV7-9,ASSLPRTLSYEQY
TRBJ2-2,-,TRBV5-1,ASSFYICSVADRANTGELF
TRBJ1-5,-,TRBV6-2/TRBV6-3,ASSSSSQGSQPQH
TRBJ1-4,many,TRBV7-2,ASSLRQDEKLF
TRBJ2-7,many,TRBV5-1,ASSLGTENYEQY
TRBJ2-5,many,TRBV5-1,ASSLDRAGQETQY
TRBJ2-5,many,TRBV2,ASSERTRQTQY
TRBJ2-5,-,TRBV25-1,ASSEVRGGQETQY
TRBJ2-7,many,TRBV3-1,ASSTTSGISYEQY
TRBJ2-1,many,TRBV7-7,ASSREEGSYNEQF
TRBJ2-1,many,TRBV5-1,ASLPGTSVNEQF
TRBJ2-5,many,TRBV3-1,ASSHGPKLTETQY
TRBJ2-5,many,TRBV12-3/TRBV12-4,ASSTRGQETQY
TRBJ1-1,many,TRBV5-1,ASSLWSNRGDTEAF
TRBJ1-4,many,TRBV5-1,ASSLAWGNAAKLF
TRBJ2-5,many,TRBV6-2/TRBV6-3,ASRRQQETQY
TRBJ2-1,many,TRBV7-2,ASSFGPSGNNEQF
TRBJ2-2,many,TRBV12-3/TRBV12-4,ASSRGQGAPTGELF
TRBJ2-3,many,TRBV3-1,ASSQGRYAKNTDTQY
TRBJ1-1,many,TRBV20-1,SAIPWETEAF
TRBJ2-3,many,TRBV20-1,SARVSGTDTQY
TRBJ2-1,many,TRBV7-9,ASSPINEQF
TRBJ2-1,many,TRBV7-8,ASSSTRTSGSHEQF
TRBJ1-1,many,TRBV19,ASSGLNRAAEAF
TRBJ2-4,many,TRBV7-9,ASSLEGSIQY
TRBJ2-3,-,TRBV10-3,AISEQGAAFPDTQY
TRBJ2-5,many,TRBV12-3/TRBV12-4,ASSSSVETQY
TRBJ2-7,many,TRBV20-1,SATGLAGRYEQY
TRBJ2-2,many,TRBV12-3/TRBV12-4,ASSLALGQGTANTGELF
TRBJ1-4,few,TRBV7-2,ASSLGDRAGNEKLF